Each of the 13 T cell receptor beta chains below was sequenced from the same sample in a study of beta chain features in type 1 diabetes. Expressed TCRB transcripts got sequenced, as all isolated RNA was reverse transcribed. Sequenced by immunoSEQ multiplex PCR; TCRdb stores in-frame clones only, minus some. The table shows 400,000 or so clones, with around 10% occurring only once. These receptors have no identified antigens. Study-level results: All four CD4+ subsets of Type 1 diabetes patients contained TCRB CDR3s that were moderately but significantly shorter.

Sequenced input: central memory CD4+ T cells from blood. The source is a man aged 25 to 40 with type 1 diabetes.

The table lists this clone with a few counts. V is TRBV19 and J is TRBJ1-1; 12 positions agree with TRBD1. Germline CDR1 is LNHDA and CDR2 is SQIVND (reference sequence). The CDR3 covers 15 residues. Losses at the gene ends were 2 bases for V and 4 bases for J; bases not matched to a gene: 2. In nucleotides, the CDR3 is TGTGCCAGTAGTATAATGGGACAGGGGGCCACTGAAGCTTTCTTT. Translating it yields CASSIMGQGATEAFF. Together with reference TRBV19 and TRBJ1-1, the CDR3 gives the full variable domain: DGGITQSPKYLFRKEGQNVTLSCEQNLNHDAMYWYRQDPGQGLRLIYYSQIVNDFQKGDIAEGYSVSREKKESFPLTVTSAQKNPTAFYLCASSIMGQGATEAFFGQGTRLTVV.

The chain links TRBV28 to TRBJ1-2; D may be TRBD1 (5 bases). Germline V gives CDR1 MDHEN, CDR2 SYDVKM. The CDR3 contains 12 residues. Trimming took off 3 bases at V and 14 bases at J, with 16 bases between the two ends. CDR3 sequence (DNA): TGTGCCAGCAGTTTGTATGACAGAGGTTCGACCTTC. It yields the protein CASSLYDRGSTF.

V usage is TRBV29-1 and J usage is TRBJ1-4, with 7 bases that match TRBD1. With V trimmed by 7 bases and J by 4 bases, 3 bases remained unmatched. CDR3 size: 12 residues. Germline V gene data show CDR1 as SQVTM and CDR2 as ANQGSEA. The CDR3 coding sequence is TGCAGCGGGAGACAGGGTAATGAAAAACTGTTTTTT. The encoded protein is CSGRQGNEKLFF.

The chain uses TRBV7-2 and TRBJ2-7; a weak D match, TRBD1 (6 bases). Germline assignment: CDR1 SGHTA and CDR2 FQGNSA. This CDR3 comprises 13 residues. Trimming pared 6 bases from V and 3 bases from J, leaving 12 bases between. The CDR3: CASRQGGYYEQYF. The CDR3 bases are TGTGCCAGCAGACAGGGCGGGTACTACGAGCAGTACTTC.

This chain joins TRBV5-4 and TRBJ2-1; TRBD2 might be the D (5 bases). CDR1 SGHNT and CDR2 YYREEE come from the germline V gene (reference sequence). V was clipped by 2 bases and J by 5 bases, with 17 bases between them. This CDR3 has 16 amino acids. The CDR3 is CASSLEPGLENNEQFF. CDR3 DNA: TGTGCCAGCAGCTTAGAACCGGGATTAGAGAACAATGAGCAGTTCTTC.

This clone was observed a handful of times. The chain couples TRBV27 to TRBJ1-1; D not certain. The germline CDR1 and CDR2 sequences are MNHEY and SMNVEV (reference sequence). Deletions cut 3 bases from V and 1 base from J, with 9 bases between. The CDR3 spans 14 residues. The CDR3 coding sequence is TGTGCCAGCAGTTTGAAAGGGCCGAACACTGAAGCTTTCTTT. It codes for CASSLKGPNTEAFF.

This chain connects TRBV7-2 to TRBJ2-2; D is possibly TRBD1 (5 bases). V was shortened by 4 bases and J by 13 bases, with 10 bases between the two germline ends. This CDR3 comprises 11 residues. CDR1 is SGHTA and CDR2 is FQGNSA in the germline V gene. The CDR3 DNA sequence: TGTGCCAGCAGCTCGTGGACACGGCTGTTTTTT. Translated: CASSSWTRLFF. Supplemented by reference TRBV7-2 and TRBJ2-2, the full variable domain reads GAGVSQSPSNKVTEKGKDVELRCDPISGHTALYWYRQSLGQGLEFLIYFQGNSAPDKSGLPSDRFSAERTGGSVSTLTIQRTQQEDSAVYLCASSSWTRLFFGEGSRLTVL.

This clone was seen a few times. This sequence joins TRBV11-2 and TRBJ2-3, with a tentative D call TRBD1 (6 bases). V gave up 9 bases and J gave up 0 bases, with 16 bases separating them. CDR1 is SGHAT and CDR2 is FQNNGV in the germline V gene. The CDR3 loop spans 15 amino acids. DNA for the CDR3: TGTGCCAGTACTCCTTGGGGGCATAGCACAGATACGCAGTATTTT. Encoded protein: CASTPWGHSTDTQYF. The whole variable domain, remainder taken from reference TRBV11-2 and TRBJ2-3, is EAGVAQSPRYKIIEKRQSVAFWCNPISGHATLYWYQQILGQGPKLLIQFQNNGVVDDSQLPKDRFSAERLKGVDSTLKIQPAKLEDSAVYLCASTPWGHSTDTQYFGPGTRLTVL.

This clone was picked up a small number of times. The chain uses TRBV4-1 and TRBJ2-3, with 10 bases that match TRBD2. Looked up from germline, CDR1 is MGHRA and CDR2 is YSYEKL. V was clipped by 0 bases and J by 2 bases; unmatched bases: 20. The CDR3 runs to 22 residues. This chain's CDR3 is CASSQDVLNNPLLAGYTDTQYF. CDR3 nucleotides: TGCGCCAGCAGCCAAGATGTATTGAACAACCCCTTACTAGCGGGGTACACAGATACGCAGTATTTT.

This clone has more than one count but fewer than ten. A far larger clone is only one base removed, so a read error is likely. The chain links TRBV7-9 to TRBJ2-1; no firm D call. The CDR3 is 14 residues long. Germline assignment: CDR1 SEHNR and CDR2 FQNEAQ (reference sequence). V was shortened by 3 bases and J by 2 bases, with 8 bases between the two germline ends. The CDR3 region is CASSLRMAYNEQFF. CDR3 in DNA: TGTGCCAGCAGCTTGAGGATGGCCTACAATGAGCAGTTCTTC.

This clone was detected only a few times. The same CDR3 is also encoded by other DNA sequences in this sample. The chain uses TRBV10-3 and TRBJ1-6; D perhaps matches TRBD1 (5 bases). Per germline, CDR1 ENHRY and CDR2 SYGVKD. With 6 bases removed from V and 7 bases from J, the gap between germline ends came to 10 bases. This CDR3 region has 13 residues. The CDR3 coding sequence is TGTGCCATCAGGGTAGACAGAAATTCACCCCTCCACTTT. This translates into CAIRVDRNSPLHF.

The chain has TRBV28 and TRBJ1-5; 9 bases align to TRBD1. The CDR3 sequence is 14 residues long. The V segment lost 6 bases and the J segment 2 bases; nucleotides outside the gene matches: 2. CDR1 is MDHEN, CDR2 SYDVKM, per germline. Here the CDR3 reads CASRRTGGNQPQHF. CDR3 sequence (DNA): TGTGCCAGCAGGCGGACAGGGGGCAATCAGCCCCAGCATTTT.

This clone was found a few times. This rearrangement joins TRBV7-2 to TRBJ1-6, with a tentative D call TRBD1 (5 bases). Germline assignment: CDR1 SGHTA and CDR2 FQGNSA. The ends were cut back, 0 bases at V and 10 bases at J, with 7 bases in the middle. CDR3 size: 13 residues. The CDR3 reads CASSLARDSPLHF. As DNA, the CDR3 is TGTGCCAGCAGCTTAGCCAGGGACTCACCCCTCCACTTT. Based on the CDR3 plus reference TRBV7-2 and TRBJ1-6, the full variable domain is GAGVSQSPSNKVTEKGKDVELRCDPISGHTALYWYRQSLGQGLEFLIYFQGNSAPDKSGLPSDRFSAERTGGSVSTLTIQRTQQEDSAVYLCASSLARDSPLHFGNGTRLTVT.